The rows below give T cell receptor beta chains drawn from one sample of a study of Graves' ophthalmopathy and Graves' hyperthyroidism. Via MiXCR, TCRdb re-called the multiplex PCR reads, giving one row per CDR3 protein. The table lists around 1.1 million distinct CDR3 sequences, approximately 35% of them singletons. The sample comprised peripheral blood or thyroid tissue (not recorded which). These receptors were taken from an adult man with Graves' hyperthyroidism. Both conserved end residues are part of each CDR3. Each record gives: CDR3 DNA, CDR3 protein, clone size, V gene, J gene, D gene. A D gene is named only where the DNA matches it firmly. The listing skips clone size in some rows; elsewhere it reads once, few, many or a size class.

TGTGCCAGCAGCTTGGTAGGGAAGAACACTGAAGCTTTCTTT	CASSLVGKNTEAFF	many	TRBV5-8	TRBJ1-1	-
TGTGCCACCAGTGACGGAGGACTAGCCGGTGAGACCCAGTACTTC	CATSDGGLAGETQYF	-	TRBV24-1	TRBJ2-5	TRBD2
TGTGCCAGCAGCTCAGCCGGGACAGGGGGCGTAGCCGGGGAGCTGTTTTTT	CASSSAGTGGVAGELFF	few	TRBV7-9	TRBJ2-2	TRBD1
TGCAGCTCGAGGACAGAATCCTACGAGCAGTACTTC	CSSRTESYEQYF	-	TRBV29-1	TRBJ2-7	-
TGCAGTGCTAGAGATTACTCCCACTCTGGGGCCAACGTCCTGACTTTC	CSARDYSHSGANVLTF	-	TRBV20-1	TRBJ2-6	-
TGCAGCGTGACTTACGGGGCGCGTGGCTACACCTTC	CSVTYGARGYTF	many	TRBV29-1	TRBJ1-2	-
TGCAGTGCTAGAGGTCGGGGGGCGGGGGGATCCTACGAGCAGTACTTC	CSARGRGAGGSYEQYF	few	TRBV20-1	TRBJ2-7	TRBD2
TGCAGTGCTAGAGCTACAGACAATCAGCCCCAGCATTTT	CSARATDNQPQHF	-	TRBV20-1	TRBJ1-5	-
TGCGCCAGCAGCCAAGATGCGGGAGCCGCGGGCAATCAGCCCCAGCATTTT	CASSQDAGAAGNQPQHF	many	TRBV4-1	TRBJ1-5	-
TGCGCCAGCAGTGAGCGGTTAGCGTACACCGGGGAGCTGTTTTTT	CASSERLAYTGELFF	many	TRBV10-2	TRBJ2-2	-
TGTGCCAGCAGTTACTCTTTTGGGGACAGCTCCTACGAGCAGTACTTC	CASSYSFGDSSYEQYF	-	TRBV6-1	TRBJ2-7	TRBD1
TGCAGCGTTAAGAACACCGGGGAGCTGTTTTTT	CSVKNTGELFF	-	TRBV29-1	TRBJ2-2	-
TGTGCCAGTAAAAGACCGGGGACCGGGGAGCTGTTTTTT	CASKRPGTGELFF	few	TRBV19	TRBJ2-2	-
TGTGCCAGCAGCTCCACAACTAATGAAAAACTGTTTTTT	CASSSTTNEKLFF	-	TRBV7-9	TRBJ1-4	-
TGTGCCAGCTCGCAAACAGGGGGCTTAAGCAATCAGCCCCAGCATTTT	CASSQTGGLSNQPQHF	few	TRBV9	TRBJ1-5	TRBD1
TGTGCCAACCCGACGGCTGAAGCTTTCTTT	CANPTAEAFF	few	TRBV6-5	TRBJ1-1	-
TGTGCCAGCAGTTTCCCCGGGACCGTGAACACTGAAGCTTTCTTT	CASSFPGTVNTEAFF	-	TRBV10-3	TRBJ1-1	-
TGTGCCAGCAGTATTGGGACAGGGGGAGGGTATGGGACCCAGTACTTC	CASSIGTGGGYGTQYF	many	TRBV12-3/TRBV12-4	TRBJ2-5	TRBD1
TGTGCCAGCAGTGTCCAAGGGACGGGACTATTCTCCTACGAGCAGTACTTC	CASSVQGTGLFSYEQYF	-	TRBV2	TRBJ2-7	TRBD2
TGTGCCAGTAGTACTCACGGTAGGGATCATGGCTACACCTTC	CASSTHGRDHGYTF	few	TRBV19	TRBJ1-2	-
TGTGCCAGCAGTATACGGACAGGTCCCAATTCACCCCTCCACTTT	CASSIRTGPNSPLHF	few	TRBV12-3/TRBV12-4	TRBJ1-6	TRBD1
TGTGCCTGGAGGGCGGATTCAGATTCCCAGTACTTC	CAWRADSDSQYF	-	TRBV7-2	TRBJ2-5	-
TGTGCCAGCAGCGTAGATGGGTCAGGGGCTTTCTTT	CASSVDGSGAFF	many	TRBV9	TRBJ1-1	-
TGTGCCAGCAGCGACGGGGCAGAGAATCAGCCCCAGCATTTT	CASSDGAENQPQHF	many	TRBV6-1	TRBJ1-5	-
TGTGCCAGCAGCCAAGAAGCGGCTAGCGGGAAACCCTACGAGCAGTACTTC	CASSQEAASGKPYEQYF	many	TRBV4-2	TRBJ2-7	TRBD2
TGTGCCAGCAGCTTAGATAACAGAGGGTCCTCTACGGGGCAGTACTTC	CASSLDNRGSSTGQYF	many	TRBV7-2	TRBJ2-7	-
TGCAGCGTTCAGGGACAGGGTACCTCCGAGCAGTACTTC	CSVQGQGTSEQYF	many	TRBV29-1	TRBJ2-7	TRBD1
TGCGCCAGCAGTTGGGAGGCCTCTGGGGCCAACGTCCTGACTTTC	CASSWEASGANVLTF	many	TRBV5-1	TRBJ2-6	-
TGTGCCTGGAAGTTTGGGACGGCTAACACTGAAGCTTTCTTT	CAWKFGTANTEAFF	few	TRBV30	TRBJ1-1	-
TGTGCCAGCAGTGAAGTGGAAGAGGCCAACGTCCTGACTTTC	CASSEVEEANVLTF	many	TRBV6-1	TRBJ2-6	-
TGTGCCAGCAGTGGGGCAGGGCAAACCCCCTACGAGCAGTACTTC	CASSGAGQTPYEQYF	-	TRBV2	TRBJ2-7	-
TGTGCCAGCAGCGTGGATGTCACGAACACCGGGGAGCTGTTTTTT	CASSVDVTNTGELFF	-	TRBV7-2	TRBJ2-2	-
TGCAGTGCTAGCAAGGGGAGGACTGAAGCTTTCTTT	CSASKGRTEAFF	-	TRBV20-1	TRBJ1-1	-
TGTGCCAGCAGTTCGGGACAGGGGGCCGGGGAGCTGTTTTTT	CASSSGQGAGELFF	many	TRBV12-3/TRBV12-4	TRBJ2-2	TRBD1
TGCAGTCTGGGACGGCCGGGACGTGGCTACACCTTC	CSLGRPGRGYTF	-	TRBV20-1	TRBJ1-2	-
TGTGCCAGCAGCTTTTTAGGGTCAGTTGGGCTCACCGGGGAGCTGTTTTTT	CASSFLGSVGLTGELFF	-	TRBV5-4	TRBJ2-2	-
TGTGCCAGCAGTGCCGCCGGGAGACCAACCGGGGAGCTGTTTTTT	CASSAAGRPTGELFF	-	TRBV25-1	TRBJ2-2	-